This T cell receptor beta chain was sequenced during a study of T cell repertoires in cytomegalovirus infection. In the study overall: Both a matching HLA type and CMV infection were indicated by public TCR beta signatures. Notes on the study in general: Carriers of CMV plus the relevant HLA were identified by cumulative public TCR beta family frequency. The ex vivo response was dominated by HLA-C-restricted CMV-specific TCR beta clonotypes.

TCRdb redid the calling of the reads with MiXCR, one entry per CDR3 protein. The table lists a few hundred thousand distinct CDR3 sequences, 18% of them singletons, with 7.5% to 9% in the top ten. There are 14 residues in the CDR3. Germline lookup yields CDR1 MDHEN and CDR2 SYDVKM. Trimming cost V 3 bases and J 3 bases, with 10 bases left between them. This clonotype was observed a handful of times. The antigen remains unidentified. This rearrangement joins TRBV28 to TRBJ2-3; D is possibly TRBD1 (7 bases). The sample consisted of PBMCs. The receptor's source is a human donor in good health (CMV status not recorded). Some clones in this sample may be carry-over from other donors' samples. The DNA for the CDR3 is TGTGCCAGCAGTTTCAGGGGGGTGACAGATACGCAGTATTTT. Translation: CASSFRGVTDTQYF.